This T cell receptor beta chain is from a study of cytomegalovirus exposure and HLA in healthy donors. The primer mix had 60 Vbeta and 13 Jbeta primers. Data came from immunoSEQ multiplex PCR; TCRdb stores just in-frame clones and leaves some out. The sample holds more than 85,000 clones, roughly 83% seen once. Sequenced sample: PBMCs. This sequence was found in a male donor in good health and CMV-seropositive.

This CDR3 is CASSFGRAWGNEQYF. CDR3 nucleotides: TGTGCCAGCAGCTTCGGGAGGGCATGGGGTAACGAGCAGTACTTC. The rearrangement uses TRBV7-9 and TRBJ2-7, with 8 nucleotides matching TRBD2. This CDR3 is 15 amino acids long. Germline assignment: CDR1 SEHNR and CDR2 FQNEAQ (reference sequence). V lost 3 bases, J lost 5 bases, and 9 bases stayed unmatched.